The TCR beta chain under discussion was sequenced for a study of T-cell reconstitution after alpha-beta-depleted transplantation in children. This clonotype was observed many times. The TCRbeta library incorporated unique molecular identifiers. TCRdb called the PCR reads again in MiXCR, with one record for every CDR3 protein. Among 230,000 or so distinct CDR3 sequences, about 11% were seen once, and the ten largest hold over 2.5%. This CDR3 has 13 residues. Germline assignment: CDR1 SQVTM and CDR2 ANQGSEA. V was shortened by 4 bases and J by 5 bases, with 12 bases between the two germline ends. The chain has TRBV29-1 and TRBJ1-5; unclear D gene. The starting material was PBMCs from the stem cell graft donor, obtained from the stem cell graft. The sequence came from a human donor who donated a stem cell graft to a child with acute lymphoblastic leukemia. The CDR3 DNA is TGCAGCGTTGTAGTCACGGGTGATCAGCCCCAGCATTTT. Translating it yields CSVVVTGDQPQHF.